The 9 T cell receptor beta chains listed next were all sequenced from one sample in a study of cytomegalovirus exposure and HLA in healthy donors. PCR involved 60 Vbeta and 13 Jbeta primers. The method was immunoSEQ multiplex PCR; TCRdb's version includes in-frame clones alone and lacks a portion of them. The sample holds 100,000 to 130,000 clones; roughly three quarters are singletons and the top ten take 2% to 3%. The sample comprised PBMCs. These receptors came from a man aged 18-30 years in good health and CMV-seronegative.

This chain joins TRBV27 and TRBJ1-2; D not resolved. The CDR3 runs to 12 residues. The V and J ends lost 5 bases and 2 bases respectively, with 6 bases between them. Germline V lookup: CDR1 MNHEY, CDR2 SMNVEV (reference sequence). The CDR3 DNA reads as TGTGCCAGCAGTACAGCAAACTATGGCTACACCTTC. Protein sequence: CASSTANYGYTF.

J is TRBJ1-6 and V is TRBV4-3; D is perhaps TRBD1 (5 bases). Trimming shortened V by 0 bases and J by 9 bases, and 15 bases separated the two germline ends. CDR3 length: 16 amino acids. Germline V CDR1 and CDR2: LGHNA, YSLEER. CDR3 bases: TGCGCCAGCAGCCAAGAGGGGCCCCAGACGTGTTCACCCCTCCACTTT. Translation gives CASSQEGPQTCSPLHF.

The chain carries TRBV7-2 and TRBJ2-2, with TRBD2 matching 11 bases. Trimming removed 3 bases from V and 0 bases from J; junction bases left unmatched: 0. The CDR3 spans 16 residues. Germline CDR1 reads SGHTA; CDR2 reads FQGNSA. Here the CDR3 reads CASSFSGGANTGELFF. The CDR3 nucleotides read TGTGCCAGCAGCTTTAGCGGGGGGGCGAACACCGGGGAGCTGTTTTTT. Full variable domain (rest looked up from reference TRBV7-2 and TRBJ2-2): GAGVSQSPSNKVTEKGKDVELRCDPISGHTALYWYRQSLGQGLEFLIYFQGNSAPDKSGLPSDRFSAERTGGSVSTLTIQRTQQEDSAVYLCASSFSGGANTGELFFGEGSRLTVL.

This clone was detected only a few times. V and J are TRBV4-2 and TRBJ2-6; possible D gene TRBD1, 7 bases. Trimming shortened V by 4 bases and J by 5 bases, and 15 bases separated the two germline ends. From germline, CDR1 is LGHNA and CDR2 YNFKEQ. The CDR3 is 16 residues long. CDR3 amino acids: CASSRDREARANVLTF. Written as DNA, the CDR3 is TGTGCCAGCAGCCGAGACAGGGAGGCAAGGGCCAACGTCCTGACTTTC.

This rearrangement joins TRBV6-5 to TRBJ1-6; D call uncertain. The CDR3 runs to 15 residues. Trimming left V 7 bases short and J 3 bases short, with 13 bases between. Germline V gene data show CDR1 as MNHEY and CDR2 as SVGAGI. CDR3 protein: CASTDYQNYNSPLHF. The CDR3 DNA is TGTGCCAGCACCGACTACCAAAACTATAATTCACCCCTCCACTTT.

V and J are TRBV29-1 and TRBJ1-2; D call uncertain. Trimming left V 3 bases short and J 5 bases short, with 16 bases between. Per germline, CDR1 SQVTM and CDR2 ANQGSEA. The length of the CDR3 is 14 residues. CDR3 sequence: CSVDYPGSTYGYTF. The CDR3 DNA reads TGCAGCGTTGACTACCCAGGAAGCACATATGGCTACACCTTC.

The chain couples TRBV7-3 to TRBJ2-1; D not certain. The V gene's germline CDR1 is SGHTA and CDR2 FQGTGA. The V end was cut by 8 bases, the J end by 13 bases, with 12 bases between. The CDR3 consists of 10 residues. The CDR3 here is CASVVTAQFF. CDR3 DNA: TGTGCCAGCGTCGTTACTGCTCAGTTCTTC.

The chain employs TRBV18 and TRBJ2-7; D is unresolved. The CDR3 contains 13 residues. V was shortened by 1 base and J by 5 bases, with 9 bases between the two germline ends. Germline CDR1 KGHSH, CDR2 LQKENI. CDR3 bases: TGTGCCAGCTCACCACGCACGGGTAACGAGCAGTACTTC. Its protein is CASSPRTGNEQYF.

CDR3 DNA: TGTGCCATCCCTAGCGGGGGGACCGGGGAGCTGTTTTTT. Residues: CAIPSGGTGELFF. V usage is TRBV2 and J usage is TRBJ2-2; TRBD2 matches at 11 bases. V was clipped by 10 bases and J by 5 bases; unmatched bases: 3. The germline gives CDR1 SNHLY, CDR2 FYNNEI. The CDR3 is 13 amino acids. The full variable domain, in which reference TRBV2 and TRBJ2-2 provide the parts outside the CDR3, is EPEVTQTPSHQVTQMGQEVILRCVPISNHLYFYWYRQILGQKVEFLVSFYNNEISEKSEIFDDQFSVERPDGSNFTLKIRSTKLEDSAMYFCAIPSGGTGELFFGEGSRLTVL.